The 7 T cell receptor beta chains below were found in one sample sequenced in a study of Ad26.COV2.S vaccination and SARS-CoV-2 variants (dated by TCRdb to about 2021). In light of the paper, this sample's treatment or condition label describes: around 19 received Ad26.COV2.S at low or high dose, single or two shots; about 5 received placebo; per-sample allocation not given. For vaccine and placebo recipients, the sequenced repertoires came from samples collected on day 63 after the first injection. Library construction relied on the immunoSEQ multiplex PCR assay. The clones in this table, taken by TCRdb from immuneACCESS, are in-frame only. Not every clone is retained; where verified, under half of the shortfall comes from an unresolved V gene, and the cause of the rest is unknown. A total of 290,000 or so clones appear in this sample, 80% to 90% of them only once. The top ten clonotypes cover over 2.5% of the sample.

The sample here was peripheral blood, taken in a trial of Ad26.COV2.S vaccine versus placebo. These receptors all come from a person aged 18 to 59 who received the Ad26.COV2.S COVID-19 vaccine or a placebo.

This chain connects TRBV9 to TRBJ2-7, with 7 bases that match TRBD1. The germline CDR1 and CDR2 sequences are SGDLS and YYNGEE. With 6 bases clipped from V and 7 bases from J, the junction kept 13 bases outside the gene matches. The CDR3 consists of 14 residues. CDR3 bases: TGTGCCAGCAAACAGGGGACAGCAACTGGAGAGCAGTACTTC. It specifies CASKQGTATGEQYF.

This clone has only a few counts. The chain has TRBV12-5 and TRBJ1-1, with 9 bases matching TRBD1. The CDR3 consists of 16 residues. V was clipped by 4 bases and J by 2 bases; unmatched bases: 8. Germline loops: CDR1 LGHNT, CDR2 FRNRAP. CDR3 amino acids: CASGSAGDRVNTEAFF. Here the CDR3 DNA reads TGTGCTAGTGGTTCCGCCGGGGACAGGGTAAACACTGAAGCTTTCTTT.

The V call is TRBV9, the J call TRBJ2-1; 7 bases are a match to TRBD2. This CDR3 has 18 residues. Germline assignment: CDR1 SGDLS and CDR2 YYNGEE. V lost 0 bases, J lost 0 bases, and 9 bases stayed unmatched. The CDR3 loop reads CASSVGLAESSSYNEQFF. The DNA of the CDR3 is TGTGCCAGCAGCGTAGGGCTAGCGGAGTCGAGCTCCTACAATGAGCAGTTCTTC. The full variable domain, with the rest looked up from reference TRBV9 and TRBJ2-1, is DSGVTQTPKHLITATGQRVTLRCSPRSGDLSVYWYQQSLDQGLQFLIQYYNGEERAKGNILERFSAQQFPDLHSELNLSSLELGDSALYFCASSVGLAESSSYNEQFFGPGTRLTVL.

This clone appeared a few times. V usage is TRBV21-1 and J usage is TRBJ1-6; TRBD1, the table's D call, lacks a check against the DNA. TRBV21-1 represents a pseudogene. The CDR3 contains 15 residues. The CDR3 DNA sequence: TGTGCCAGCAGCAGGGCTTGGCCTTATAATTCACCCCTCCACTTT. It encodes CASSRAWPYNSPLHF.

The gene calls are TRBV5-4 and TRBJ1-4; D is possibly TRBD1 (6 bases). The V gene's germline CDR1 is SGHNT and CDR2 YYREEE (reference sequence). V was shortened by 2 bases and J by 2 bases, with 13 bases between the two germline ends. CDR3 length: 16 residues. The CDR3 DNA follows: TGTGCCAGCAGCTTTATGGGGGCGAGGACTAATGAAAAACTGTTTTTT. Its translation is CASSFMGARTNEKLFF. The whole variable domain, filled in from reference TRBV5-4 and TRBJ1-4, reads ETGVTQSPTHLIKTRGQQVTLRCSSQSGHNTVSWYQQALGQGPQFIFQYYREEENGRGNFPPRFSGLQFPNYSSELNVNALELDDSALYLCASSFMGARTNEKLFFGSGTQLSVL.

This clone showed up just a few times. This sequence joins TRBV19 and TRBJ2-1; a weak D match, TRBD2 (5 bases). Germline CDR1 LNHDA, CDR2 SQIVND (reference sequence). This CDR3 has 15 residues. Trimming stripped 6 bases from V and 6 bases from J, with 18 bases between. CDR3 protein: CASSQLVDHTNEQFF. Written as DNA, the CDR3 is TGTGCCAGTAGCCAACTAGTCGACCATACCAATGAGCAGTTCTTC.

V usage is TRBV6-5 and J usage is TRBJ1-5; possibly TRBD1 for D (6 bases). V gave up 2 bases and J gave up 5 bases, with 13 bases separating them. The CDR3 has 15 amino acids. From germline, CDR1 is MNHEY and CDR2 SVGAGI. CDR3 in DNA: TGTGCCAGCAGTTACACTACAGGGTCCGATCAGCCCCAGCATTTT. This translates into CASSYTTGSDQPQHF.